A selection of T cell receptor beta chains follows, all from one sample in a study of memory CD4+ T cells and cytomegalovirus serostatus. Here immunoSEQ multiplex PCR was the method, and the copy in TCRdb shows in-frame clones only, minus some. The data hold 50,000 or so clones, with roughly 74% observed a single time. Material: memory CD4+ T cells from blood. These receptors were obtained from an adult in good health and CMV-seropositive. CDR3s include the opening cysteine and the closing phenylalanine or tryptophan. A D gene is named only where the DNA matches it firmly. The size field is filled for only some rows; it gives once, few, many or a size class.

TRBJ1-1 | TRBV6-6 | few | - | TGTGCCAGCAGGCGACAGAGTAACACTGAAGCTTTCTTT | CASRRQSNTEAFF
TRBJ2-1 | TRBV7-6 | - | TRBD2 | TGTGCCAGCAGCTCGCCGGGACTAGCGGCCGGGCAGTTCTTC | CASSSPGLAAGQFF
TRBJ2-3 | TRBV5-1 | - | - | TGCGCCAGCAGCTTGGCCGACGCAGATACGCAGTATTTT | CASSLADADTQYF
TRBJ1-2 | TRBV6-1 | few | - | TGTGCCAGCAGTGAGGGGGGAGGCAAATATGGCTACACCTTC | CASSEGGGKYGYTF
TRBJ2-3 | TRBV19 | few | - | TGTGCCAGTATGCGGGGGCGTAGCACAGATACGCAGTATTTT | CASMRGRSTDTQYF
TRBJ1-5 | TRBV6-1 | - | TRBD1 | TGTGCCAGCAGTGGGGGCCCGGGACAGGGGAAGCCCCAGCATTTT | CASSGGPGQGKPQHF
TRBJ2-5 | TRBV21-1 | - | - | TGTGCCAGCAGTTTCCCTTGTTCGGAAAGCGGATTAGAGACCCAGTACTTC | CASSFPCSESGLETQYF
TRBJ2-3 | TRBV6-1 | once | - | TGTGCCAGCATAGGTGATGACTTTCTAACGGGGTATTTT | CASIGDDFLTGYF
TRBJ2-3 | TRBV7-9 | few | - | TGTGCCAGCAGCTGGTCCCCCCGGGATACGCAGTATTTT | CASSWSPRDTQYF
TRBJ2-2 | TRBV9 | - | - | TGTGCCAGCAGCCCCCGAGGGCAGATATCGACCGGGGAGCTGTTTTTT | CASSPRGQISTGELFF
TRBJ2-1 | TRBV5-1 | - | - | TGCGCCAGCAGCTTGGCCCAGGGCCCCGGGGGCGAGCAGTTCTTC | CASSLAQGPGGEQFF
TRBJ2-7 | TRBV10-1 | - | - | TGCGCCAGCACCTGTCCCGACCATACCGAGCAGTACTTC | CASTCPDHTEQYF
TRBJ2-5 | TRBV5-4 | - | TRBD2 | TGTGCCAGCAGGGATAGGAGCGGGGGGGGTCAAGAGACCCAGTACTTC | CASRDRSGGGQETQYF
TRBJ2-5 | TRBV28 | - | - | TGTGCCAGCAGTTTATGGGGGAGGTGGGAGACCCAGTACTTC | CASSLWGRWETQYF
TRBJ2-2 | TRBV16 | few | - | TGTGCCAGCAGCCAATCACTCTCAGGGGCGAGCACCGGGGAGCTGTTTTTT | CASSQSLSGASTGELFF
TRBJ1-3 | TRBV5-1 | - | - | TGCGCCAGCAGCAACCAGCCCCAGCCCGGGATCTTTGGAAACACCATATATTTT | CASSNQPQPGIFGNTIYF
TRBJ2-7 | TRBV2 | few | TRBD1 | TGTGCCAGCAGTGGTTGGGGACAGGGTTACGAGCAGTACTTC | CASSGWGQGYEQYF
TRBJ2-4 | TRBV5-1 | - | - | TGCGCCAGCAGCCCGGGGGTGCAGGGAGACATTCAGTACTTC | CASSPGVQGDIQYF
TRBJ1-5 | TRBV28 | - | TRBD1 | TGTGCCAGCAGTCCACATACCCTCTCCCGGGACAGGGGGCGTGAGAGCAATCAGCCCCAGCATTTT | CASSPHTLSRDRGRESNQPQHF
TRBJ2-5 | TRBV29-1 | once | - | TGCAGCGTTGATAGGGGGCAAGAGACCCAGTACTTC | CSVDRGQETQYF
TRBJ2-6 | TRBV5-1 | - | - | TGCGCCAGCAGCATGGGGCGGATCTCTGGGGCCAACGTCCTGACTTTC | CASSMGRISGANVLTF
TRBJ2-3 | TRBV7-2 | - | TRBD2 | TGTGCCAGCAGCCCACCCGGGACTATCCTAAAGCAGTATTTT | CASSPPGTILKQYF
TRBJ2-7 | TRBV5-5 | - | - | TGTGCCAGCAGCTTTTCGATCGAGCAGTACTTC | CASSFSIEQYF
TRBJ2-1 | TRBV5-1 | few | - | TGCGCCAGCAGCTTGGAGTCAAACTACAATGAGCAGTTCTTC | CASSLESNYNEQFF
TRBJ1-1 | TRBV5-1 | - | - | TGCGCCAGCAGCTTGGGATTGAACACTGAAGCTTTCTTT | CASSLGLNTEAFF
TRBJ2-1 | TRBV5-1 | - | - | TGCGCCAGCAGCTTGGCACAGCTAGACAATGAGCAGTTCTTC | CASSLAQLDNEQFF
TRBJ2-7 | TRBV28 | - | TRBD2 | TGTGCCAGCAGTTTTCCTCGTCTAGCGGGGGGCTACGAGCAGTACTTC | CASSFPRLAGGYEQYF
TRBJ2-7 | TRBV5-1 | - | - | TGCGCCAGCAGCTCCTTGGCGGGACGGCGCTCCTACGAGCAGTACTTC | CASSSLAGRRSYEQYF
TRBJ2-5 | TRBV19 | few | - | TGTGCCAGTAGTACCGGGGCCGGGGAGACCCAGTACTTC | CASSTGAGETQYF
TRBJ2-7 | TRBV7-2 | - | - | TGTGCCAGCAGCTTAGGAGACGGTACCTACGAGCAGTACTTC | CASSLGDGTYEQYF
TRBJ2-4 | TRBV7-2 | - | TRBD2 | TGTGCCAGCAGCTCTCTAGCGGGGGGGCGTGAGTACTTC | CASSSLAGGREYF
TRBJ2-7 | TRBV27 | - | TRBD2 | TGTGCCAGCAGTGGACCTGGGCGGGGGTCCTCCTACGAGCAGTACTTC | CASSGPGRGSSYEQYF
TRBJ2-7 | TRBV5-1 | few | TRBD1 | TGCGCCAGCAGCCCCTCAGACAGGGCCCGGGGTGTCTACGAGCAGTACTTC | CASSPSDRARGVYEQYF
TRBJ1-3 | TRBV13 | - | TRBD1 | TGTGCCAGCAGCTTAGCAATGGGACAGGGGGCTGGAAACACCATATATTTT | CASSLAMGQGAGNTIYF
TRBJ1-1 | TRBV5-5 | once | - | TGTGCCAGCAGCGCCGACGGGGAAGGGAGGACTGAAGCTTTCTTT | CASSADGEGRTEAFF
TRBJ1-1 | TRBV15 | - | - | TGTGCCACCAGCCCACATGACGGGGGCGCATCGAACACTGAAGCTTTCTTT | CATSPHDGGASNTEAFF
TRBJ2-5 | TRBV4-1 | - | - | TGCGCCAGCAGCCAAGGGCCCGTTGGAGGACTCGAGACCCAGTACTTC | CASSQGPVGGLETQYF
TRBJ1-5 | TRBV7-8 | - | TRBD1 | TGTGCCAGCAGCTTAGGGGGACAGGCAAATCAGCCCCAGCATTTT | CASSLGGQANQPQHF
TRBJ2-7 | TRBV29-1 | once | - | TGCAGCGTCCCGCGGGTGGAGGCCTACGAGCAGTACTTC | CSVPRVEAYEQYF
TRBJ1-1 | TRBV11-2 | few | - | TGTGCCAGCACCCCGAGGACTGAAGCTTTCTTT | CASTPRTEAFF
TRBJ1-3 | TRBV5-5 | - | TRBD1 | TGTGCCAGCAGCGTTACAGGGGATAATAGAAACACCATATATTTT | CASSVTGDNRNTIYF
TRBJ2-1 | TRBV6-5 | - | TRBD1 | TGTGCCAGCAAGGCGGGACAGGGGTACAATGAGCAGTTCTTC | CASKAGQGYNEQFF
TRBJ1-1 | TRBV10-3 | few | - | TGTGCCATCAGTGAAATGGTTTCGAACACTGAAGCTTTCTTT | CAISEMVSNTEAFF
TRBJ1-2 | TRBV7-2 | - | - | TGTGCCAGCAGCCAAACCGACAGGAGTAGGGGCTACACCTTC | CASSQTDRSRGYTF
TRBJ2-7 | TRBV5-5 | - | - | TGTGCCAGCAGCTCCGAGGGGGGGGCGCAGCGATACGAGCAGTACTTC | CASSSEGGAQRYEQYF
TRBJ1-1 | TRBV11-1 | - | - | TGTGCCAGCAGCTTAGACGAAGGCCGAATGAACACTGAAGCTTTCTTT | CASSLDEGRMNTEAFF
TRBJ1-4 | TRBV11-1 | few | TRBD1 | TGTGCCAGCAGCCCGCGGACAGGGGGACATGAAAAACTGTTTTTT | CASSPRTGGHEKLFF
TRBJ1-2 | TRBV7-8 | many | - | TGTGCCAGCAGCTTAAGGGGTCGGTGGTCCTATGGCTACACCTTC | CASSLRGRWSYGYTF
TRBJ1-1 | TRBV29-1 | - | TRBD1 | TGCAGCGTTGAACGTACAGGGGGCGAAGCTTTCTTT | CSVERTGGEAFF
TRBJ1-2 | TRBV19 | - | - | TGTGCCAGTAATAAAGCCAACAGGGACCCCAAAGGGTATGGCTACACCTTC | CASNKANRDPKGYGYTF
TRBJ2-7 | TRBV6-5 | - | - | TGTGCCAGCAGTTACAAGTTTGCAGAGATCTACGAGCAGTACTTC | CASSYKFAEIYEQYF
TRBJ2-2 | TRBV10-1 | - | TRBD1 | TGCGCCAGCAGTGAGTCAGGGACAGGCGGGGAGCTGTTTTTT | CASSESGTGGELFF
TRBJ2-5 | TRBV5-1 | - | - | TGCGCCAGCAGACGGGGGCGTCAAGAGACCCAGTACTTC | CASRRGRQETQYF